This T cell receptor beta chain stems from a study of blood T cells in healthy people across ages. Then a second PCR, running about 6 to 11 cycles, was carried out with a sample-barcoded 5' primer and a J-beta primer mix. TCRdb itself ran the 5' RACE reads through MiXCR, one entry per CDR3 protein. The table has hundreds of thousands of distinct CDR3 sequences, less than 25% seen once. Looked up from germline, CDR1 is MDHEN and CDR2 is SYDVKM. CDR3 length: 13 amino acids. V lost 3 bases and J lost 6, with 9 bases in between. These data were also filed under a second study, of T cells of mothers and their children. Per that paper: A few healthy Caucasian mothers served as donors, and their six children did as well.

The J gene is TRBJ1-5, the V gene TRBV28; D ambiguous. The sample taken for sequencing was blood. This sequence was found in a boy between 10 and 17 years old in good health. The CDR3 is CASSLQVCQPQHF. CDR3 coding DNA: TGTGCCAGCAGTTTGCAGGTTTGTCAGCCCCAGCATTTT.